This T cell receptor beta chain derives from a study of blood T cell repertoires in COVID-19. Overall study context: The analysed material was cDNA or gDNA that came from T cells, B-cell-depleted T cells, or PBMCs.

All enrollees were about 18 to 89 years old and from approximately 24 US areas. Allocation to cohorts depended on clinical history reported by the participants. For recovered donors of Cohort 3, there were two negative PCRs, clearance, or symptom resolution. The repertoire was sequenced with immunoSEQ multiplex PCR; TCRdb's copy has only in-frame clones and lacks some. The data hold approximately 260,000 clones, with about nine tenths observed a single time. Trimming took 3 bases from V and 5 from J, leaving 12 bases between them. Germline V CDR1 and CDR2: SGDLS, YYNGEE. The CDR3 is made up of 14 amino acids.

The chain combines TRBV9 with TRBJ2-1; no firm D call. The specimen was PBMCs or T cells enriched from blood (not recorded which). This clonotype originated in a woman aged 18-35 years who had recovered from COVID-19. CDR3 residues: CASSAQTLNNEQFF. DNA of the CDR3: TGTGCCAGCAGCGCTCAAACCCTAAACAATGAGCAGTTCTTC. The full variable domain, in which reference TRBV9 and TRBJ2-1 provide the parts outside the CDR3, is DSGVTQTPKHLITATGQRVTLRCSPRSGDLSVYWYQQSLDQGLQFLIQYYNGEERAKGNILERFSAQQFPDLHSELNLSSLELGDSALYFCASSAQTLNNEQFFGPGTRLTVL.